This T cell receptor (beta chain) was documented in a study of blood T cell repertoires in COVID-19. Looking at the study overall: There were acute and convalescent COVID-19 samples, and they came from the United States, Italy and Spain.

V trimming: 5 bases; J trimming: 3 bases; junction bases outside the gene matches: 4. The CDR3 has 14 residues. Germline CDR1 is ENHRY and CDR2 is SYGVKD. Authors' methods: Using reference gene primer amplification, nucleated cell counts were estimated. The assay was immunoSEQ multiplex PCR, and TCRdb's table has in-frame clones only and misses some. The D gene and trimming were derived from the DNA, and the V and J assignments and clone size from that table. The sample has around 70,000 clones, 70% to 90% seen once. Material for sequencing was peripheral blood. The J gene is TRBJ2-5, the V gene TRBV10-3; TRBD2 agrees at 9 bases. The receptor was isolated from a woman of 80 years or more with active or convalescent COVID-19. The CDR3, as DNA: TGTGCCATCAGTCGACTAGCGGAGGAAGAGACCCAGTACTTC. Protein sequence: CAISRLAEEETQYF.